These 20 T cell receptor beta chains came from one sample sequenced in a study of blood T cell repertoires in COVID-19. Method: immunoSEQ multiplex PCR; TCRdb's copy keeps in-frame clones and lacks some. Of some 120,000 clones listed, 85% to 90% are singletons. Material for sequencing was peripheral blood. The receptors derive from a man between 65 and 85 years old with active or convalescent COVID-19.

The count of this clone is one. The rearrangement links TRBV28 to TRBJ2-1, with TRBD2 matching 7 bases. The CDR3 totals 16 residues. With V trimmed by 10 bases and J by 3 bases, 15 bases remained unmatched. Looked up from germline, CDR1 is MDHEN and CDR2 is SYDVKM. The CDR3 nucleotides read TGTGCCACTGGAAACGGGGGGACCGGCATCTACAATGAGCAGTTCTTC. This encodes CATGNGGTGIYNEQFF.

V is TRBV12-3 or TRBV12-4 and J is TRBJ1-5; TRBD1 agrees at 7 bases. This CDR3 has 12 amino acids. J gave up 5 bases and V 6 bases, and 1 base lay outside the gene matches. As DNA, the CDR3 is TGTGCCAGCAGGACAGGGTATCAGCCCCAGCATTTT. Protein product: CASRTGYQPQHF.

The chain employs TRBV10-3 and TRBJ1-1; 8 bases fit TRBD1. J was trimmed by 0 bases and V by 2 bases; bases with no gene match: 2. Germline V lookup: CDR1 ENHRY, CDR2 SYGVKD. CDR3 length equals 15 residues. CDR3 sequence (DNA): TGTGCCATCAGTGAGGGGACAGGACTGAACACTGAAGCTTTCTTT. Translated, it gives CAISEGTGLNTEAFF.

The CDR3 bases are TGTGCCATCAGTGAGTCGAAGGGGGCGACCAATCAGCCCCAGCATTTT. It translates to CAISESKGATNQPQHF. This sequence joins TRBV10-3 and TRBJ1-5, with 7 bases lining up with TRBD1. Germline CDR1 reads ENHRY; CDR2 reads SYGVKD. CDR3 length equals 16 residues. Unmatched junction bases numbered 5, after V lost 0 bases and J lost 3 bases.

The chain uses TRBV24-1 and TRBJ2-5; TRBD1 matches at 7 bases. Germline V gene lookup returns CDR1 KGHDR and CDR2 SFDVKD. Trimming cost V 4 bases and J 3 bases; bases outside gene matches: 7. CDR3 length: 15 amino acids. CDR3 sequence: CATSEGGRVEETQYF. CDR3 in DNA: TGTGCCACCAGTGAAGGGGGCCGTGTTGAAGAGACCCAGTACTTC.

This chain connects TRBV5-1 to TRBJ2-4, with TRBD2 identical over 8 bases. Germline V gives CDR1 SGHRS, CDR2 YFSETQ. The CDR3 length is 18 residues. Unmatched junction bases numbered 11, after V lost 3 bases and J lost 0 bases. CDR3: CASSWGGGLAGAKNIQYF. CDR3 DNA sequence: TGCGCCAGCAGCTGGGGGGGAGGCCTAGCGGGAGCCAAAAACATTCAGTACTTC. Based on the CDR3 plus reference TRBV5-1 and TRBJ2-4, the full variable domain is KAGVTQTPRYLIKTRGQQVTLSCSPISGHRSVSWYQQTPGQGLQFLFEYFSETQRNKGNFPGRFSGRQFSNSRSEMNVSTLELGDSALYLCASSWGGGLAGAKNIQYFGAGTRLSVL.

This clone was seen a few times. The chain couples TRBV5-4 to TRBJ2-5, with TRBD2 matching over 12 bases. Germline V lookup: CDR1 SGHNT, CDR2 YYREEE (reference sequence). The junction had 1 base not matched to a gene; V was cut back by 0 bases and J by 1 base. The CDR3 totals 16 residues. CDR3 sequence (DNA): TGTGCCAGCAGCTTGGGGACTAGCGGGGTCCAAGAGACCCAGTACTTC. The encoded protein is CASSLGTSGVQETQYF.

This rearrangement joins TRBV6-6 to TRBJ2-6; D is perhaps TRBD1 (6 bases). Per the germline V gene, CDR1 is MNHNY and CDR2 is SVGAGI (reference sequence). The V end was cut by 0 bases, the J end by 2 bases, with 8 bases between. The CDR3 runs 16 residues. The CDR3 reads CASSYSRGTGANVLTF. CDR3 nucleotide sequence: TGTGCCAGCAGTTACTCCAGGGGAACTGGGGCCAACGTCCTGACTTTC.

V gene TRBV29-1 combines with J gene TRBJ1-2; D is ambiguous. CDR1 is SQVTM and CDR2 is ANQGSEA in the germline V gene. V lost 4 bases, J lost 0 bases, and 18 bases lay in between. The CDR3 is made up of 16 amino acids. The CDR3 is CSVGGTHELSNYGYTF. The CDR3 coding sequence is TGCAGCGTTGGTGGTACTCATGAACTTTCTAACTATGGCTACACCTTC.

The chain employs TRBV27 and TRBJ2-1, with 13 bases that match TRBD2. The CDR3 consists of 19 residues. Germline V gives CDR1 MNHEY, CDR2 SMNVEV (reference sequence). V lost 5 bases and J lost 3; bases outside the gene matches: 13. The CDR3 sequence: CASSPQPGLAGTHYNEQFF. The CDR3 bases are TGTGCCAGCAGTCCTCAGCCGGGACTAGCGGGAACCCACTACAATGAGCAGTTCTTC.

This clone came up once. This chain joins TRBV5-4 and TRBJ2-3, with 10 bases lining up with TRBD2. Losses at the gene ends were 4 bases for V and 3 bases for J; bases not matched to a gene: 14. This CDR3 is 18 amino acids long. Germline assignment: CDR1 SGHNT and CDR2 YYREEE (reference sequence). This CDR3 is CASSPIPLAGGGTDTQYF. The CDR3 region has the DNA TGTGCCAGCAGCCCTATACCCTTAGCGGGAGGAGGGACAGATACGCAGTATTTT.

J is TRBJ1-2 and V is TRBV24-1; weak D call: TRBD1 (6 bases). The V gene's germline CDR1 is KGHDR and CDR2 SFDVKD. With 4 bases removed from V and 6 bases from J, the gap between germline ends came to 17 bases. The CDR3 length is 15 residues. Written as DNA, the CDR3 is TGTGCCACCAGTGAAAGCGAGACAGGATATGATGGCTACACCTTC. Translated, it gives CATSESETGYDGYTF.

The chain combines TRBV6-5 with TRBJ2-1; tentative D call: TRBD2 (5 bases). The CDR3 sequence is 16 residues long. V lost 0 bases and J 0 bases, leaving 9 bases between the germline ends. In germline, CDR1 is MNHEY, CDR2 SVGAGI. The CDR3: CASSYSPGSSYNEQFF. CDR3 nucleotides: TGTGCCAGCAGTTACTCGCCGGGGAGCTCCTACAATGAGCAGTTCTTC.

V usage is TRBV25-1 and J usage is TRBJ2-1; 7 nucleotides line up with TRBD2. The CDR3 is 17 residues long. V lost 0 bases to trimming and J lost 6 bases; unmatched junction nucleotides: 11. Germline CDR1 is MGHDK and CDR2 is SYGVNS. The CDR3 spells CASSEYHRTRGSNEQFF. CDR3 in DNA: TGTGCCAGCAGTGAATACCACCGGACTAGGGGTTCCAATGAGCAGTTCTTC.

The chain combines TRBV18 with TRBJ2-7, with D possibly matching TRBD1 (6 bases). Trimming shortened V by 3 bases and J by 3 bases, and 15 bases separated the two germline ends. The V gene's germline CDR1 is KGHSH and CDR2 LQKENI. The CDR3 runs 15 residues. The CDR3 sequence: CASSPVREGGYEQYF. The DNA of the CDR3 is TGTGCCAGCTCACCGGTCAGGGAAGGGGGCTACGAGCAGTACTTC.

The V and J genes are TRBV5-1 and TRBJ2-1; 8 positions match TRBD1. This CDR3 has 14 amino acids. The J segment lost 4 bases and the V segment lost 4 bases, leaving 4 bases of the junction unmatched. Per the germline V gene, CDR1 is SGHRS and CDR2 is YFSETQ. The CDR3, as DNA: TGCGCCAGCAGCCGGGGACAGGATTACAATGAGCAGTTCTTC. This sequence encodes CASSRGQDYNEQFF.

The chain is built from TRBV19 and TRBJ1-1, with TRBD1 matching 7 bases. V shed 0 bases, J shed 4 bases, and the junction held 5 bases outside the gene matches. The CDR3 length is 15 residues. Germline V gives CDR1 LNHDA, CDR2 SQIVND (reference sequence). CDR3 residues: CASSIDRNRGTEAFF. Here the CDR3 DNA reads TGTGCCAGTAGTATAGATCGAAACAGGGGCACTGAAGCTTTCTTT. The variable domain in full, completed from reference TRBV19 and TRBJ1-1, reads DGGITQSPKYLFRKEGQNVTLSCEQNLNHDAMYWYRQDPGQGLRLIYYSQIVNDFQKGDIAEGYSVSREKKESFPLTVTSAQKNPTAFYLCASSIDRNRGTEAFFGQGTRLTVV.

The chain joins TRBV7-2 to TRBJ2-1; a weak D match, TRBD1 (5 bases). CDR1 SGHTA and CDR2 FQGNSA come from the germline V gene. Trimming left V 4 bases short and J 0 bases short, with 10 bases between. The CDR3 covers 15 residues. The CDR3 DNA is TGTGCCAGCAGCTCAGGGTTCGCCTCCTACAATGAGCAGTTCTTC. It yields the protein CASSSGFASYNEQFF. Based on the CDR3 plus reference TRBV7-2 and TRBJ2-1, the full variable domain is GAGVSQSPSNKVTEKGKDVELRCDPISGHTALYWYRQSLGQGLEFLIYFQGNSAPDKSGLPSDRFSAERTGGSVSTLTIQRTQQEDSAVYLCASSSGFASYNEQFFGPGTRLTVL.

The CDR3 here is CASTITNYGYTF. CDR3 DNA sequence: TGTGCCAGCACTATCACCAACTATGGCTACACCTTC. The chain is built from TRBV28 and TRBJ1-2; D uncertain. The germline V gene encodes CDR1 MDHEN and CDR2 SYDVKM. V dropped 7 bases and J dropped 2 bases, with 8 bases sitting between them. The CDR3 covers 12 residues.

V and J are TRBV27 and TRBJ2-5; 16 positions agree with TRBD2. Losses at the gene ends were 3 bases for V and 5 bases for J; bases not matched to a gene: 15. The CDR3 covers 20 residues. Germline-derived CDR1 and CDR2 are MNHEY and SMNVEV (reference sequence). CDR3 bases: TGTGCCAGCAGTTTCGACTCCTCGCCGGGACTAGCGGGAGGGATCGAGACCCAGTACTTC. Protein product: CASSFDSSPGLAGGIETQYF.